The 20 T cell receptor beta chains reported below all come from one sample, sequenced in a study of cytomegalovirus exposure and HLA in healthy donors. It was with 60 Vbeta and 13 Jbeta primers that the PCR ran. Repertoires were generated with immunoSEQ multiplex PCR, while TCRdb's copy carries only in-frame clones and drops some. The sample comprises 170,000 or so clones, roughly 78% of which are singletons, and roughly 13% rests with the top ten. What was sequenced was PBMCs. Source of these receptors: a woman in her fifties or sixties in good health and CMV-seropositive.

The CDR3 sequence: CAISVRTGDTEAFF. The CDR3 nucleotides read TGTGCCATCAGTGTCAGGACAGGGGACACTGAAGCTTTCTTT. The chain is built from TRBV10-3 and TRBJ1-1, with TRBD1 matching 9 bases. CDR1 ENHRY and CDR2 SYGVKD come from the germline V gene. This CDR3 has 14 residues. Trimming at V came to 4 bases and at J to 3 bases, leaving 3 bases not matched to a gene.

This chain uses TRBV30 with TRBJ2-5; 7 bases agree with TRBD1. The J segment lost 3 bases and the V segment lost 5 bases, leaving 6 bases of the junction unmatched. The germline gives CDR1 GTSNPN, CDR2 SVGIG (reference sequence). The CDR3 is 13 amino acids. CDR3 region: CAWDPTGEETQYF. CDR3 bases: TGTGCCTGGGACCCTACAGGGGAAGAGACCCAGTACTTC.

V and J are TRBV30 and TRBJ1-5; D unclear. Germline CDR1 is GTSNPN and CDR2 is SVGIG (reference sequence). The CDR3 contains 13 residues. Trimming took 0 bases from V and 3 from J, leaving 6 bases between them. The CDR3, as DNA: TGTGCCTGGAGTGTTACAGTCAATCAGCCCCAGCATTTT. Translating gives CAWSVTVNQPQHF.

This clone has only a few counts. V and J are TRBV4-2 and TRBJ1-4; 8 bases match TRBD1. Unmatched junction bases numbered 7, after V lost 3 bases and J lost 4 bases. Germline loops: CDR1 LGHNA, CDR2 YNFKEQ. This CDR3 has 16 amino acids. CDR3 amino acids: CASSQGTGGNNEKLFF. DNA of the CDR3: TGTGCCAGCAGCCAGGGGACAGGCGGCAATAATGAAAAACTGTTTTTT.

The V gene is TRBV4-1, the J gene TRBJ2-1, with a possible D match to TRBD2 (5 bases). Trimming removed 4 bases at V and 6 bases at J, with 16 bases between. Germline V gene data show CDR1 as MGHRA and CDR2 as YSYEKL. The CDR3 length is 15 residues. The CDR3 is CASSPSGSLLNEQFF. The CDR3 nucleotides are TGCGCCAGCAGCCCGTCGGGGTCCCTCCTCAATGAGCAGTTCTTC.

The chain combines TRBV4-1 with TRBJ2-7; 8 bases match TRBD1. Trimming took 3 bases from V and 4 from J; bases not matched to a gene: 11. The CDR3 loop spans 16 amino acids. Germline CDR1 MGHRA, CDR2 YSYEKL. CDR3 DNA sequence: TGCGCCAGCAGCCACTCCAGGGGGCGTAGGGTTTACGAGCAGTACTTC. Its translation: CASSHSRGRRVYEQYF.

This chain links TRBV6-1 with TRBJ2-2, with D maybe TRBD1 (8 bases). This CDR3 spans 15 amino acids. The V gene lost 10 bases and the J gene lost 7 bases, with 22 bases spanning the gap. From germline, CDR1 is MNHNS and CDR2 SASEGT. The CDR3 reads CAISGTGDTGGELFF. The CDR3 nucleotides are TGTGCCATCAGCGGGACAGGCGACACGGGCGGGGAGCTGTTTTTT.

The V and J genes are TRBV5-1 and TRBJ1-6, with D maybe TRBD1 (5 bases). V was clipped by 2 bases and J by 7 bases, with 10 bases between them. Germline values: CDR1 SGHRS, CDR2 YFSETQ. The length of the CDR3 is 14 residues. CDR3 sequence: CASSFGGDNSPLHF. CDR3 in DNA: TGCGCCAGCAGCTTTGGAGGGGACAATTCACCCCTCCACTTT.

The V call is TRBV13, the J call TRBJ2-3; D is unclear. Trimming shortened V by 0 bases and J by 4 bases, and 5 bases separated the two germline ends. The CDR3 runs 13 residues. Germline V lookup: CDR1 PRHDT, CDR2 FYEKMQ (reference sequence). The CDR3 bases are TGTGCCAGCAGCTTAGGGGCGGCAGATACGCAGTATTTT. Translated: CASSLGAADTQYF.

This clone was counted only a few times. This chain joins TRBV9 and TRBJ1-6; D is ambiguous. The germline V gene encodes CDR1 SGDLS and CDR2 YYNGEE. V lost 3 bases and J 4 bases, leaving 11 bases between the germline ends. This CDR3 region has 15 residues. The CDR3 DNA follows: TGTGCCAGCAGCGCCTCATCCGGGTATAATTCACCCCTCCACTTT. This gives the protein CASSASSGYNSPLHF.

J is TRBJ1-4 and V is TRBV6-5, with TRBD1 matching over 7 bases. The germline V gene encodes CDR1 MNHEY and CDR2 SVGAGI. The CDR3 covers 15 residues. Germline trimming cut 7 bases from V and 7 bases from J; bases unmatched to any gene: 12. CDR3 sequence reads: CASTPGGRSGEKLFF. CDR3 DNA: TGTGCCAGCACCCCAGGGGGGCGGAGCGGTGAAAAACTGTTTTTT.

This clone was observed a few times. The chain recombines TRBV19 with TRBJ1-1; 12 bases are a match to TRBD1. The CDR3 runs to 16 residues. Germline V lookup: CDR1 LNHDA, CDR2 SQIVND (reference sequence). Trimming took 4 bases from V and 5 from J; bases not matched to a gene: 8. The DNA of the CDR3 is TGTGCCAGTAGTAGAGGGACAGGGGGCGCGGAAACTGAAGCTTTCTTT. This codes for CASSRGTGGAETEAFF. Full variable domain (rest looked up from reference TRBV19 and TRBJ1-1): DGGITQSPKYLFRKEGQNVTLSCEQNLNHDAMYWYRQDPGQGLRLIYYSQIVNDFQKGDIAEGYSVSREKKESFPLTVTSAQKNPTAFYLCASSRGTGGAETEAFFGQGTRLTVV.

The chain couples TRBV2 to TRBJ2-1; TRBD1 agrees at 7 bases. V trimming: 8 bases; J trimming: 15 bases; junction bases outside the gene matches: 10. CDR1 SNHLY and CDR2 FYNNEI come from the germline V gene. The CDR3 contains 11 residues. The CDR3 here is CASERAGGGFF. The CDR3 DNA reads TGTGCCAGCGAACGAGCAGGGGGTGGGTTCTTC.

The J gene is TRBJ2-3, the V gene TRBV6-6; D might be TRBD2 (6 bases). Germline CDR1 reads MNHNY; CDR2 reads SVGAGI (reference sequence). V was pared by 6 bases and J by 5 bases, with 15 bases between. The CDR3 loop spans 14 amino acids. The DNA of the CDR3 is TGTGCCAGCAGGCCAAACCTCGGGGGAGATACGCAGTATTTT. Its translation is CASRPNLGGDTQYF.

The chain recombines TRBV30 with TRBJ1-6; D perhaps matches TRBD1 (6 bases). With 5 bases removed from V and 8 bases from J, the gap between germline ends came to 10 bases. The CDR3 loop spans 12 amino acids. Germline lookup yields CDR1 GTSNPN and CDR2 SVGIG (reference sequence). In DNA form, the CDR3 reads TGTGCCTGGCGGACAGCCCATTCACCCCTCCACTTT. Protein: CAWRTAHSPLHF.

Note on this clone: The sample has other DNA sequences that encode this CDR3 too. V usage is TRBV5-4 and J usage is TRBJ2-5; D uncertain. The CDR3 is made up of 11 amino acids. V was cut by 4 bases and J by 2 bases, with 3 bases left in between. From germline, CDR1 is SGHNT and CDR2 YYREEE (reference sequence). DNA for the CDR3: TGTGCCAGCAGCCTGCAAGAGACCCAGTACTTC. This sequence encodes CASSLQETQYF.

V gene TRBV5-1 combines with J gene TRBJ1-6; D is possibly TRBD1 (6 bases). Germline V gene lookup returns CDR1 SGHRS and CDR2 YFSETQ. The CDR3 covers 15 residues. The ends were cut back, 6 bases at V and 10 bases at J, with 20 bases in the middle. CDR3 in amino acids: CASTLGSRGASPLHF. CDR3 nucleotide sequence: TGCGCCAGCACCCTTGGGTCCAGGGGTGCGTCACCCCTCCACTTT.

V and J are TRBV5-6 and TRBJ1-5; the match to TRBD1 covers 7 bases. Per the germline V gene, CDR1 is SGHDT and CDR2 is YYEEEE. V shed 0 bases, J shed 4 bases, and the junction held 4 bases outside the gene matches. The CDR3 totals 15 residues. The CDR3 region is CASSLGGTVNQPQHF. The CDR3 DNA is TGTGCCAGCAGCTTGGGGGGGACAGTTAATCAGCCCCAGCATTTT.

This chain joins TRBV7-9 and TRBJ1-2; no reliable D call. The germline gives CDR1 SEHNR, CDR2 FQNEAQ (reference sequence). Between the trimmed V and J ends, which lost 11 bases and 8 bases, there was a span of 21 bases. The CDR3 has 13 amino acids. Here the CDR3 DNA reads TGTGCCGGGCAAGACTCCGACCGACTAGGCTACACCTTC. Its translation: CAGQDSDRLGYTF. The variable domain in full, with the rest retrieved from reference TRBV7-9 and TRBJ1-2, is DTGVSQNPRHKITKRGQNVTFRCDPISEHNRLYWYRQTLGQGPEFLTYFQNEAQLEKSRLLSDRFSAERPKGSFSTLEIQRTEQGDSAMYLCAGQDSDRLGYTFGSGTRLTVV.

The gene calls are TRBV18 and TRBJ1-4; D remains ambiguous. The length of the CDR3 is 15 residues. Germline CDR1 KGHSH, CDR2 LQKENI. The germline V and J ends were trimmed by 3 bases and 4 bases, with 12 bases remaining between them. CDR3 sequence reads: CASSPREGFNEKLFF. CDR3 DNA sequence: TGTGCCAGCTCACCGAGGGAGGGTTTTAATGAAAAACTGTTTTTT.